This T cell receptor beta chain was captured by sequencing in a study of T cells in Graves' hyperthyroidism and ophthalmopathy. Across the study: Before treatment of any kind, peripheral blood was taken at initial diagnosis.

General observations from the study: Expanded thyroid clonotypes (above 0.001) were mostly also found in blood.

PBMCs stemmed from around 10 ml fresh peripheral blood. Regions amplified from RNA transcripts were the TCR beta CDR3 regions. A set of HTBI primers served as the primers for a first-round RT-PCR of the TCR CDR3. One entry per CDR3 protein results from TCRdb running MiXCR on the multiplex PCR reads. The sample includes 300,000 to 350,000 distinct CDR3 sequences, 18% of them seen just once. This clonotype was detected many times. Antigen unknown. Trimming took off 0 bases at V and 4 bases at J, with 8 bases between the two ends. The CDR3 is 14 residues long. Germline CDR1 SGHVS, CDR2 FQNEAQ. The sample consisted of blood. The chain carries TRBV7-8 and TRBJ2-3, with D possibly being TRBD1 or TRBD2 (6 bases each). The receptor was derived from a woman aged 50 to 65 with Graves' hyperthyroidism. The CDR3 DNA sequence: TGTGCCAGCAGCTTAGCCGGGGGCGCAGATACGCAGTATTTT. Its protein product is CASSLAGGADTQYF.